This TCR beta chain was captured by sequencing in a study of shared T cell receptors in the human thymus. From germline, CDR1 is MDHEN and CDR2 SYDVKM. V dropped 7 bases and J dropped 1 base, with 7 bases sitting between them. This CDR3 is 13 amino acids long. Method: immunoSEQ multiplex PCR; TCRdb's copy keeps in-frame clones and lacks some. The data hold roughly 410,000 clones, with over 90% observed a single time. Sequencing was performed on thymocytes. This sequence joins TRBV28 and TRBJ2-2; weak D call: TRBD1 (5 bases). This TCR derives from a human donor. CDR3 residues: CASKGENTGELFF. In nucleotides, the CDR3 is TGTGCCAGCAAAGGGGAGAACACCGGGGAGCTGTTTTTT.